The entry below gives a single T cell receptor (beta chain) sequence along with its context. Its antigen is unknown. The sample comes from a study of T cell responses to AZD1222 COVID-19 vaccine. Turning to the study itself: Pooling covered second doses at about 4 or about 12 weeks. Study results and limitations: Spike-specific TCR depth and breadth grew after two AZD1222 doses.

CDR1 is WSHSY and CDR2 is SAAADI in the germline V gene. This CDR3 is 14 amino acids long. V was clipped by 6 bases and J by 0 bases, with 9 bases between them. Produced via immunoSEQ multiplex PCR; TCRdb's table is partial and in-frame only. The data show about 35,000 clones, approximately 86% seen once. The rearrangement joins TRBV10-2 to TRBJ1-5; no reliable D call. Source: peripheral blood, taken on day 0 of AZD1222 vaccination. This sequence originates from an adult in good health. The CDR3 here is CASRGGYSNQPQHF. In DNA form, the CDR3 reads TGCGCCAGCAGAGGAGGGTATAGCAATCAGCCCCAGCATTTT.